What follows is one T cell receptor beta chain and its context. As handled by the study authors: It was from reference gene primer amplification that nucleated cell counts were estimated. The repertoire was sequenced with immunoSEQ multiplex PCR; TCRdb's copy has only in-frame clones and lacks some. V and J calls and clone size come straight from that table; D and trimming were deduced from the DNA. The table has roughly 150,000 clones, 75% to 90% seen once. V lost 4 bases and J lost 0, with 10 bases in between. This CDR3 region has 16 residues. The V gene's germline CDR1 is MGHRA and CDR2 YSYEKL. These data come from a study of blood T cell repertoires in COVID-19. In the study overall: Sample material is recorded as cDNA or gDNA derived from T cells, B-cell-depleted T cells, or PBMCs.

The chain links TRBV4-1 to TRBJ1-6; D is ambiguous. The TCR originated in a woman in her fifties or sixties with active COVID-19. What was sequenced was peripheral blood. CDR3 sequence reads: CASSRSAGSYNSPLHF. Written as DNA, the CDR3 is TGCGCCAGCAGCCGTTCAGCAGGCTCCTATAATTCACCCCTCCACTTT.